The rows below give T cell receptor beta chains drawn from one sample of a study of blood T cells in healthy people across ages. TCRdb re-analysed the 5' RACE reads in MiXCR, keeping a single row per CDR3 protein. This table has about 760,000 distinct CDR3 sequences, around 50% appearing once. The material sequenced was blood. The receptor source for this set is a man aged 35 to 55 in good health. Both conserved end residues are part of each CDR3. D genes are given only for firm matches. Size is omitted from some rows. Given values are once, few, many or a class for expanded clones.

v_gene	abundance	j_gene	d_gene	CDR3aa	CDR3nt
TRBV29-1	NA	TRBJ2-4	NA	CSVRGGGGLAKNIQYF	TGCAGCGTAAGGGGGGGCGGCGGGCTAGCCAAAAACATTCAGTACTTC
TRBV24-1	NA	TRBJ2-1	TRBD2	CATSDPTSGGPNEQFF	TGTGCCACCAGTGACCCCACTAGCGGGGGGCCAAATGAGCAGTTCTTC
TRBV6-1	NA	TRBJ1-2	NA	CASSEVVTIMWGYTF	TGTGCCAGCAGTGAAGTCGTAACCATCATGTGGGGCTACACCTTC
TRBV4-3	NA	TRBJ2-7	NA	CASSPPSKREQYF	TGCGCCAGCAGCCCGCCTTCGAAGAGGGAGCAGTACTTC
TRBV24-1	NA	TRBJ1-1	NA	CATSSGEVTEAFF	TGTGCCACCAGTTCAGGGGAGGTTACTGAAGCTTTCTTT
TRBV6-5	few	TRBJ2-1	NA	CASSRTPAGLYNEQFF	TGTGCCAGCAGTCGGACGCCCGCGGGACTCTACAATGAGCAGTTCTTC
TRBV5-4	NA	TRBJ2-5	TRBD1	CASSPWDRGIGETQYF	TGTGCCAGCAGCCCCTGGGACAGGGGGATTGGGGAGACCCAGTACTTC
TRBV12-3/TRBV12-4	few	TRBJ2-5	NA	CASSLVQVQETQYF	TGTGCCAGCAGTTTGGTTCAGGTCCAAGAGACCCAGTACTTC
TRBV5-1	NA	TRBJ1-6	TRBD1	CASSEDRANSPLHF	TGCGCCAGCAGCGAGGACAGGGCAAATTCACCCCTCCACTTT
TRBV4-1	NA	TRBJ2-5	TRBD2	CASSSLVGPAGEQYF	TGCGCCAGCAGCTCCCTAGTCGGCCCCGCGGGGGAGCAGTACTTC
TRBV28	NA	TRBJ2-5	NA	CASRVWGKETQYF	TGTGCCAGCAGAGTTTGGGGGAAAGAGACCCAGTACTTC
TRBV5-5	NA	TRBJ1-4	NA	CASSRTIAPGNEKLFF	TGTGCCAGCAGCCGAACAATCGCCCCAGGGAATGAAAAACTGTTTTTT
TRBV9	NA	TRBJ2-5	NA	CASSARDRQETQYF	TGTGCCAGCAGCGCAAGGGACCGACAAGAGACCCAGTACTTC
TRBV6-1	NA	TRBJ1-6	NA	CASGRGMGASSYNSPLHF	TGTGCCAGCGGCCGCGGGATGGGGGCTAGCTCCTATAATTCACCCCTCCACTTT
TRBV7-2	NA	TRBJ2-7	NA	CASSLAHDRPYEQYF	TGTGCCAGCAGCTTAGCGCACGACAGACCCTACGAGCAGTACTTC
TRBV7-9	NA	TRBJ2-1	NA	CASSLSTMYAGNEQFF	TGTGCCAGCAGCTTATCTACAATGTATGCGGGCAATGAGCAGTTCTTC
TRBV3-1	NA	TRBJ1-2	NA	CASSPLATNSYGYTF	TGTGCCAGCAGCCCTTTGGCTACGAACAGCTATGGCTACACCTTC
TRBV12-3/TRBV12-4	NA	TRBJ2-5	TRBD2	CASSLRGGSSETQYF	TGTGCCAGCAGTCTACGGGGGGGGAGTTCGGAGACCCAGTACTTC
TRBV5-5	NA	TRBJ2-7	NA	CASSPISWETSSYEQYF	TGTGCCAGCAGTCCCATCTCGTGGGAGACGAGCTCCTACGAGCAGTACTTC
TRBV20-1	NA	TRBJ1-2	NA	CSASPSGYTF	TGCAGTGCTAGTCCCTCTGGCTACACCTTC
TRBV20-1	NA	TRBJ1-2	NA	CSARDVGARLYGYTF	TGCAGTGCTAGAGATGTGGGTGCCAGGCTCTATGGCTACACCTTC
TRBV4-1	NA	TRBJ2-6	NA	CASSQDATGHGANVLTF	TGCGCCAGCAGCCAAGACGCCACAGGGCATGGGGCCAACGTCCTGACTTTC
TRBV6-6	NA	TRBJ1-6	NA	CTSSYGQGQSPLHF	TGTACCAGCAGTTACGGCCAGGGTCAATCACCCCTCCACTTT
TRBV6-2/TRBV6-3	NA	TRBJ2-5	TRBD2	CASRLTGLGLRETQYF	TGTGCCAGCAGACTGACGGGACTAGGCCTTAGGGAGACCCAGTACTTC
TRBV9	few	TRBJ2-1	NA	CASSRSGYEQFF	TGTGCCAGCAGCAGATCGGGCTATGAGCAGTTCTTC
TRBV20-1	NA	TRBJ1-2	NA	CSARKGTYHDYGYTF	TGCAGTGCTAGAAAAGGGACATATCATGACTATGGCTACACCTTC
TRBV28	NA	TRBJ2-7	TRBD1	CASTKGTGITYEQYF	TGTGCCAGCACCAAAGGGACAGGTATCACCTACGAGCAGTACTTC
TRBV11-2	NA	TRBJ2-3	TRBD2	CATSLAGGGDTQYF	TGTGCCACCTCCTTAGCGGGGGGAGGAGATACGCAGTATTTT
TRBV10-3	NA	TRBJ2-1	NA	CAISGREENEQFF	TGTGCCATCAGTGGGAGGGAAGAAAATGAGCAGTTCTTC
TRBV6-5	NA	TRBJ1-2	NA	CASSYTGGGDIGYGYTF	TGTGCCAGCAGTTACACGGGGGGCGGGGATATCGGCTATGGCTACACCTTC
TRBV10-3	NA	TRBJ1-2	NA	CATNSGSYGYTF	TGTGCCACCAACTCGGGGAGCTATGGCTACACCTTC
TRBV20-1	NA	TRBJ2-7	NA	CSAGGPTYAQYF	TGCAGTGCTGGGGGGCCCACTTACGCGCAGTACTTC
TRBV20-1	few	TRBJ2-7	TRBD1	CSARPLSAGTGRVYEQYF	TGCAGTGCTAGACCCTTATCGGCCGGGACAGGGAGGGTCTACGAGCAGTACTTC
TRBV7-2	few	TRBJ2-5	TRBD2	CASSRTSGTQETQYF	TGTGCCAGCAGCCGGACTAGCGGAACCCAAGAGACCCAGTACTTC
TRBV7-2	NA	TRBJ2-7	NA	CASSSGLRGGGYEQYF	TGTGCCAGCAGCTCGGGTTTGAGGGGGGGAGGATACGAGCAGTACTTC
TRBV28	NA	TRBJ2-1	TRBD1	CASTPPLQGWNNEQFF	TGTGCCAGCACCCCACCCTTACAGGGGTGGAACAATGAGCAGTTCTTC
TRBV7-3	NA	TRBJ1-1	TRBD1	CASSPYGGQKAFF	TGTGCCAGCAGCCCTTACGGGGGACAGAAAGCTTTCTTT
TRBV6-1	few	TRBJ2-7	NA	CASRSSGESYEQYF	TGTGCCAGCAGGTCGTCAGGGGAGAGCTACGAGCAGTACTTC
TRBV5-1	NA	TRBJ2-1	TRBD2	CASSLDGRRGNEQFF	TGCGCCAGCAGCTTAGACGGGAGGAGGGGCAATGAGCAGTTCTTC
TRBV7-9	NA	TRBJ2-7	NA	CDSSPSSYEQYF	TGTGACAGCAGCCCCAGCTCCTACGAGCAGTACTTC
TRBV20-1	few	TRBJ1-1	NA	CSAREGHGLNTEAFF	TGCAGTGCTAGAGAAGGGCATGGACTGAACACTGAAGCTTTCTTT
TRBV2	NA	TRBJ1-2	TRBD1	CASSRDRVYGYTF	TGTGCCAGCAGTCGAGACAGGGTCTATGGCTACACCTTC
TRBV20-1	NA	TRBJ2-5	NA	CSARLGTQKETQYF	TGCAGTGCTAGATTGGGGACACAGAAAGAGACCCAGTACTTC
TRBV29-1	few	TRBJ2-1	TRBD2	CSVTSGPIDEQFF	TGCAGCGTAACTAGCGGGCCTATAGATGAGCAGTTCTTC
TRBV20-1	NA	TRBJ1-1	TRBD1	CSAVYRGNTEAFF	TGCAGTGCGGTTTACAGGGGCAACACTGAAGCTTTCTTT
TRBV7-2	many	TRBJ2-1	NA	CASSRGLEQFF	TGTGCCAGCAGCCGGGGACTGGAGCAGTTCTTC
TRBV7-9	NA	TRBJ2-3	NA	CASSALGISQYF	TGTGCCAGCAGCGCCCTAGGAATTTCGCAGTATTTT
TRBV2	NA	TRBJ1-1	NA	CASSEGPNTEAFF	TGTGCCAGCAGTGAAGGCCCGAACACTGAAGCTTTCTTT
TRBV7-8	NA	TRBJ2-5	NA	CASSGTPEGSQYF	TGTGCCAGCAGCGGGACTCCTGAAGGGTCTCAGTACTTC
TRBV20-1	NA	TRBJ2-7	TRBD1	CSARSPGQGFGYEQYF	TGCAGTGCTAGGTCCCCGGGACAGGGTTTCGGCTACGAGCAGTACTTC
TRBV27	NA	TRBJ1-1	NA	CASSKPGGTEAFF	TGTGCCAGCAGTAAACCCGGGGGCACTGAAGCTTTCTTT
TRBV27	few	TRBJ2-5	NA	CASSFRNQETQYF	TGTGCCAGCAGTTTCAGGAATCAAGAGACCCAGTACTTC
TRBV6-1	NA	TRBJ2-1	TRBD2	CASSEEWSSGSRHEQFF	TGTGCCAGCAGTGAAGAGTGGTCTAGCGGGAGTCGCCATGAGCAGTTCTTC
TRBV12-3/TRBV12-4	once	TRBJ2-1	NA	CASSAVGRVMVDEQFF	TGTGCCAGCAGTGCGGTGGGGCGTGTAATGGTCGATGAGCAGTTCTTC
TRBV13	NA	TRBJ2-4	NA	CAGSLEGTLGEQYF	TGTGCCGGCAGCTTAGAAGGGACTTTGGGTGAGCAGTACTTC
TRBV6-5	NA	TRBJ1-2	NA	CASSYSTLANYGYTF	TGTGCCAGCAGTTACTCGACGTTAGCTAACTATGGCTACACCTTC
TRBV14	NA	TRBJ2-5	TRBD1	CASSPGTGVRLETQYF	TGTGCCAGCAGCCCCGGGACAGGGGTTCGGTTGGAGACCCAGTACTTC
TRBV18	NA	TRBJ2-5	NA	CASSTSPEETQYF	TGTGCCAGCTCTACTAGCCCCGAGGAGACCCAGTACTTC
TRBV29-1	NA	TRBJ2-3	NA	CSVLWGSDGTDTQYF	TGCAGCGTCCTATGGGGTTCCGATGGCACAGATACGCAGTATTTT
TRBV7-3	NA	TRBJ2-1	NA	CASSPRGLPGENEQFF	TGTGCCAGCAGCCCCAGAGGGCTTCCCGGAGAGAATGAGCAGTTCTTC